This TCR beta chain was sequenced for a study of cytomegalovirus exposure and HLA in healthy donors. With 60 Vbeta and 13 Jbeta primers, the PCR was carried out. Only in-frame clones appear in the TCRdb table, and some are missing; sequencing was by immunoSEQ multiplex PCR. The table has over 250,000 clones, roughly 70% seen once. This clone was found once. Its specificity is unknown. General observations from the study: Common viral pathogens were later found to be apparently linked to several of the most significant clusters. Donors belonging to an Asian-associated ancestry cluster reportedly showed fewer N-insertions in productive TCRs than the 666-donor mean, according to what a later analysis found. In an earlier analysis, most TCR beta V segments were productive about 87% or about 30% of the time.

The specimen was PBMCs. The sequence was obtained from a female donor in good health and CMV-seronegative.

The CDR3 loop reads CASKTSGSSYEQYF. DNA of the CDR3: TGTGCCAGTAAGACTAGCGGGAGTTCCTACGAGCAGTACTTC. The J gene is TRBJ2-7, the V gene TRBV2; TRBD2 matches 12 bases. Trimming removed 9 bases from V and 1 base from J; junction bases left unmatched: 4. The CDR3 is made up of 14 amino acids. The germline gives CDR1 SNHLY, CDR2 FYNNEI.